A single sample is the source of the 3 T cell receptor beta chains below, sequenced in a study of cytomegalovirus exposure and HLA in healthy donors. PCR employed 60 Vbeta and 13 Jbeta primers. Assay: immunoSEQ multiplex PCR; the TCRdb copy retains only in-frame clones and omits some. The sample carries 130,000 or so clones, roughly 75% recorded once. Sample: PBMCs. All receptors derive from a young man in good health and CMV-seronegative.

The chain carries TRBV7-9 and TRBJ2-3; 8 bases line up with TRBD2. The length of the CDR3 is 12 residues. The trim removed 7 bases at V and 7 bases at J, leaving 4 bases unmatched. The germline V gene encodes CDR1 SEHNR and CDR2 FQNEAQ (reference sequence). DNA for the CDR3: TGTGCCAGCACCCCGGGGGGGAATACGCAGTATTTT. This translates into CASTPGGNTQYF.

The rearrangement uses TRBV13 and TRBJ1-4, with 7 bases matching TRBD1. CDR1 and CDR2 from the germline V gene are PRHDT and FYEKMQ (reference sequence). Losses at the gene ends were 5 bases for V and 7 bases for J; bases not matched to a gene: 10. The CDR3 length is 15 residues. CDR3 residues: CASSTTGPGSEKLFF. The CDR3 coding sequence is TGTGCCAGCAGCACGACAGGGCCTGGGAGTGAAAAACTGTTTTTT.

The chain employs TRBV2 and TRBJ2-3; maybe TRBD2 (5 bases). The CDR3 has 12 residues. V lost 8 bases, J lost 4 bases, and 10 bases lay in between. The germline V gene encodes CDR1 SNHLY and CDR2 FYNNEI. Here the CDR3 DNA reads TGTGCCAGCGACGAGAGGGCAGATACGCAGTATTTT. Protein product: CASDERADTQYF.